This T cell receptor (beta chain) is from a study of blood T cells in healthy people across ages. This clonotype showed up just a few times. PCR was performed a second time for 7 to 11 cycles using a sample-barcoded 5' primer and a J-beta primer mix. TCRdb reprocessed the 5' RACE reads via MiXCR and lists one record per CDR3 protein. The data contain about 1.8 million distinct CDR3 sequences, 40% to 55% of them singletons. The CDR3 length is 13 residues. Germline CDR1 SGHDN, CDR2 FVKESK. The ends were cut back, 4 bases at V and 4 bases at J, with 8 bases in the middle. The sequence was collected from a woman aged 40 to 50 in good health. The sequenced sample consisted of blood. The chain is built from TRBV14 and TRBJ2-1; D call uncertain. CDR3 residues: CASSRQSYNEQFF. The CDR3 DNA is TGTGCCAGCAGCCGCCAGAGTTACAATGAGCAGTTCTTC.